A single sample is the source of the 10 T cell receptor beta chains below, sequenced in a study of blood T cell repertoires in COVID-19. Repertoires were generated with immunoSEQ multiplex PCR, while TCRdb's copy carries only in-frame clones and drops some. Of about 180,000 clones in the sample, more than 85% were seen once. The sequenced sample consisted of peripheral blood. Every receptor here comes from a woman between 25 and 40 years old with active or convalescent COVID-19.

The chain is built from TRBV25-1 and TRBJ2-7, with 7 nucleotides matching TRBD2. CDR3 size: 14 residues. J was trimmed by 5 bases and V by 4 bases; bases with no gene match: 8. Germline V gives CDR1 MGHDK, CDR2 SYGVNS. CDR3 loop: CASSAFRGGDEQYF. The CDR3, as DNA: TGTGCCAGCAGTGCTTTCCGTGGGGGGGACGAGCAGTACTTC.

This clone is a singleton in its sample. The CDR3 spells CASSLEGTGKGNTIYF. CDR3 DNA sequence: TGTGCCAGCAGTTTAGAAGGGACAGGGAAAGGGAACACCATATATTTT. This sequence joins TRBV28 and TRBJ1-3; 9 nucleotides match TRBD1. The germline V gene has CDR1 MDHEN and CDR2 SYDVKM. J lost 7 bases, V lost 2 bases, and 9 bases had no gene match. CDR3 length equals 16 residues. Based on the CDR3 plus reference TRBV28 and TRBJ1-3, the full variable domain is DVKVTQSSRYLVKRTGEKVFLECVQDMDHENMFWYRQDPGLGLRLIYFSYDVKMKEKGDIPEGYSVSREKKERFSLILESASTNQTSMYLCASSLEGTGKGNTIYFGEGSWLTVV.

The rearrangement links TRBV20-1 to TRBJ1-2; perhaps TRBD1 as D (6 bases). The CDR3 spans 15 residues. CDR1 and CDR2 (germline): DFQATT, SNEGSKA (reference sequence). V was shortened by 3 bases and J by 2 bases, with 16 bases between the two germline ends. This chain's CDR3 is CSASIPTGQNYGYTF. The CDR3 DNA is TGCAGTGCTAGTATACCGACAGGACAGAACTATGGCTACACCTTC.

This rearrangement joins TRBV6-6 to TRBJ1-4; 10 nucleotides agree with TRBD1. CDR3 length equals 13 residues. Germline trimming cut 7 bases from V and 10 bases from J; bases unmatched to any gene: 6. Germline V gene lookup returns CDR1 MNHNY and CDR2 SVGAGI (reference sequence). The chain's CDR3 is CASTLGQGGKLFF. The CDR3 DNA is TGTGCCAGCACACTTGGACAGGGGGGAAAACTGTTTTTT.

This chain links TRBV7-9 with TRBJ2-1, with TRBD2 identical over 13 bases. The CDR3 sequence is 18 residues long. J lost 9 bases, V lost 3 bases, and 14 bases had no gene match. Germline assignment: CDR1 SEHNR and CDR2 FQNEAQ (reference sequence). The CDR3 spells CASSFRGGTSGASLEQFF. DNA for the CDR3: TGTGCCAGCAGCTTCCGTGGGGGGACTAGCGGGGCCTCCCTTGAGCAGTTCTTC. The full variable domain, in which reference TRBV7-9 and TRBJ2-1 provide the parts outside the CDR3, is DTGVSQNPRHKITKRGQNVTFRCDPISEHNRLYWYRQTLGQGPEFLTYFQNEAQLEKSRLLSDRFSAERPKGSFSTLEIQRTEQGDSAMYLCASSFRGGTSGASLEQFFGPGTRLTVL.

The V call is TRBV19, the J call TRBJ1-2; 8 nucleotides align to TRBD1. The CDR3 has 12 amino acids. The trim removed 8 bases at V and 8 bases at J, leaving 7 bases unmatched. The germline gives CDR1 LNHDA, CDR2 SQIVND (reference sequence). This CDR3 reads CASWTGPYGYTF. The CDR3 coding sequence is TGTGCCAGTTGGACAGGGCCTTACGGCTACACCTTC. Using reference TRBV19 and TRBJ1-2 for the parts outside the CDR3, the full variable domain is DGGITQSPKYLFRKEGQNVTLSCEQNLNHDAMYWYRQDPGQGLRLIYYSQIVNDFQKGDIAEGYSVSREKKESFPLTVTSAQKNPTAFYLCASWTGPYGYTFGSGTRLTVV.

This chain links TRBV7-9 with TRBJ2-3; possible D gene TRBD2, 7 bases. Germline loops: CDR1 SEHNR, CDR2 FQNEAQ (reference sequence). Deletions cut 5 bases from V and 1 base from J, with 19 bases between. CDR3 length equals 17 residues. CDR3 residues: CASSPGGVGAGTDTQYF. CDR3 DNA sequence: TGTGCCAGCAGCCCTGGGGGGGTGGGGGCCGGCACAGATACGCAGTATTTT.

This chain links TRBV10-3 with TRBJ1-1; 7 bases are shared with TRBD1. With V trimmed by 5 bases and J by 0 bases, 9 bases remained unmatched. The CDR3 spans 16 residues. Per the germline V gene, CDR1 is ENHRY and CDR2 is SYGVKD. DNA for the CDR3: TGTGCCATCAGTCCCGACAGGGACGTCATGAACACTGAAGCTTTCTTT. Translation gives CAISPDRDVMNTEAFF.

The chain links TRBV7-9 to TRBJ1-4, with TRBD1 matching 9 bases. The CDR3 has 15 amino acids. Germline V gene sequence: CDR1 SEHNR, CDR2 FQNEAQ (reference sequence). V shed 5 bases, J shed 8 bases, and the junction held 9 bases outside the gene matches. CDR3 sequence (DNA): TGTGCCAGCAGCATAGGGGACAGGGAAGGCGAAAAACTGTTTTTT. It is translated as CASSIGDREGEKLFF.

This chain's CDR3 is CASSDWTGEVQPQHF. CDR3 in DNA: TGCGCCAGCAGTGATTGGACAGGGGAGGTTCAGCCCCAGCATTTT. This chain joins TRBV10-2 and TRBJ1-5; 9 bases are shared with TRBD1. The length of the CDR3 is 15 residues. The germline CDR1 and CDR2 sequences are WSHSY and SAAADI. V lost 3 bases, J lost 6 bases, and 6 bases stayed unmatched.